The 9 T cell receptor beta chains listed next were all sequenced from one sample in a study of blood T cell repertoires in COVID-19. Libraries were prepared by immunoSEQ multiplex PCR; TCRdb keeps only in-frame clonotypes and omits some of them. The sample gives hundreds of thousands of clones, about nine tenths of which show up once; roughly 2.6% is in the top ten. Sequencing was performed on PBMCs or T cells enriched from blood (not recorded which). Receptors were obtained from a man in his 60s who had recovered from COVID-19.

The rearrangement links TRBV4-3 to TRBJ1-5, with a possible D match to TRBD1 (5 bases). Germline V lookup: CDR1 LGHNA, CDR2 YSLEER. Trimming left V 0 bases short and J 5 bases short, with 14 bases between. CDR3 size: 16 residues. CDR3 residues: CASSQDLGVGDQPQHF. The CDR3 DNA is TGCGCCAGCAGCCAAGATTTAGGGGTAGGGGATCAGCCCCAGCATTTT.

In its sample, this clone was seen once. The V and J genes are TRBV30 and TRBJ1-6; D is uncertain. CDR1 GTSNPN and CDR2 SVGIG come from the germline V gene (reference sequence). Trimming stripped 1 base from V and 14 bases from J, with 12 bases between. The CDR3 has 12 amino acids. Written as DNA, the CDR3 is TGTGCCTGGAGTGCAGGATCCCCTTCCCTCCACTTT. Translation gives CAWSAGSPSLHF.

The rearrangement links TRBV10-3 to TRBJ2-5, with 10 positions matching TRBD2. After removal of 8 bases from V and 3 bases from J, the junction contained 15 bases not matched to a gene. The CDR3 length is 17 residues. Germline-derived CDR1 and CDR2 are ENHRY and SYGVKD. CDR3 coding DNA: TGTGCCATCGGGGTGCTAGCGGGAGTAGGTTTCGAAGAGACCCAGTACTTC. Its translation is CAIGVLAGVGFEETQYF.

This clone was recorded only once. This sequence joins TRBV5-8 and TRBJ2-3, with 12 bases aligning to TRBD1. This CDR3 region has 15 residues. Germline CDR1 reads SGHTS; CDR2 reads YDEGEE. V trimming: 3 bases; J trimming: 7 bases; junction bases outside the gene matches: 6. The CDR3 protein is CASSSGTGGGNTQYF. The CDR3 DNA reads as TGTGCCAGCAGCTCCGGGACAGGGGGCGGGAATACGCAGTATTTT.

The CDR3 is CASSSPTGRKEKLFF. The CDR3 DNA is TGTGCCAGCAGTAGCCCGACAGGGAGGAAAGAAAAACTGTTTTTT. The chain combines TRBV25-1 with TRBJ1-4; 7 nucleotides line up with TRBD1. CDR1 and CDR2 from the germline V gene are MGHDK and SYGVNS. The V gene end was trimmed by 5 bases and the J gene end by 8 bases; junction bases not matched to a gene: 11. The CDR3 totals 15 residues.

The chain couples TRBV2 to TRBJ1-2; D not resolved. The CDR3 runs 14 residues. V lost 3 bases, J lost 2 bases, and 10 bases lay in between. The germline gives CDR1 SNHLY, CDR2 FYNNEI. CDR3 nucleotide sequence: TGTGCCAGCAGTGATCTGGCAGGAAACTATGGCTACACCTTC. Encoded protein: CASSDLAGNYGYTF.

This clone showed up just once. The CDR3 sequence: CATSDLSGGSYNEQFF. The DNA for the CDR3 is TGTGCCACCAGTGATTTAAGCGGGGGGTCCTACAATGAGCAGTTCTTC. The chain joins TRBV24-1 to TRBJ2-1, with 9 bases that match TRBD2. CDR1 KGHDR and CDR2 SFDVKD come from the germline V gene. J lost 1 base, V lost 1 base, and 1 base had no gene match. The CDR3 has 16 residues.

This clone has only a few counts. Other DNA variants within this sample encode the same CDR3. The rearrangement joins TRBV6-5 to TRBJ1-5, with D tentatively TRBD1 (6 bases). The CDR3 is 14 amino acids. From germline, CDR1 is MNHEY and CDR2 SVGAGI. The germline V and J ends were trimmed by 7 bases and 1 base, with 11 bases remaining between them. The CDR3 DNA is TGTGCCAGCAACCCAACAGGGAGCAATCAGCCCCAGCATTTT. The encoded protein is CASNPTGSNQPQHF.

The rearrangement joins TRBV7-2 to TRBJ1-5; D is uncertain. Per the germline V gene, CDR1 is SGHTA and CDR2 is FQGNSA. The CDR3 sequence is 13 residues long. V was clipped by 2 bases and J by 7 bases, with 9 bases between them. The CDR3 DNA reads TGTGCCAGCAGCTTAAACTCTAACCAGCCCCAGCATTTT. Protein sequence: CASSLNSNQPQHF.